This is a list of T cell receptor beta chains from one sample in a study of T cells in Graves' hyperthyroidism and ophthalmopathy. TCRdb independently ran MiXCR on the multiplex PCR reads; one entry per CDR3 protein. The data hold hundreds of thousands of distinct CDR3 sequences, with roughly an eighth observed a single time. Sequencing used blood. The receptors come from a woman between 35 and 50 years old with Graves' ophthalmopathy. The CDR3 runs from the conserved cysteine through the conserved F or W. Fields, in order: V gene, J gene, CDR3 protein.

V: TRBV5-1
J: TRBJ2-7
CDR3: CASSLGGTGDYEQYF

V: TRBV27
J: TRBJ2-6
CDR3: CASSRPPQGAGANVLTF

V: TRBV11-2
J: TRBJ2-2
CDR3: CASSRDYQNTGELFF

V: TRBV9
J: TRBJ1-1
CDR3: CASSHGLHQSGPEAFF

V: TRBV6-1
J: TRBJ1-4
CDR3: CASRYPTNEKLFF

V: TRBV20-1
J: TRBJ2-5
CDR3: CSARRAGAPRETQYF

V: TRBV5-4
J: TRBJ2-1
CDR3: CASSFRGPYNEQFF

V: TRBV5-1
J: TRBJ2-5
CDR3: CASSLAGLGETQYF

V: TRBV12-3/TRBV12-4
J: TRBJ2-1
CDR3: CASSSTGLAGVNEQFF

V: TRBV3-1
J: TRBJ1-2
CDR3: CASSQRGRYGYTF

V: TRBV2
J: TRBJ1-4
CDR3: CASSFGGTSNEKLFF

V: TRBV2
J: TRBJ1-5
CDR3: CALGSLGNQPQHF

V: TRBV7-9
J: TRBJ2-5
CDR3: CASSLYLSLGEAQYF

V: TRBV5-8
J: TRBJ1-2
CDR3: CASSPPGRGLIGYTF

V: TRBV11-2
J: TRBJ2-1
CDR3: CASSFEGSGRAFGQFF

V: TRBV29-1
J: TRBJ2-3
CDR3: CSVEGQRGSTDTQYF

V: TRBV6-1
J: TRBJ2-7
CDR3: CASSDGPGHEQYF

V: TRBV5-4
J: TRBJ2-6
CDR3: CASSLDQGYSGANVLTF

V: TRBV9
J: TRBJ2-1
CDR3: CASSVELARDEQFF

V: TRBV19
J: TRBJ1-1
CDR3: CASREGRAITEAFF

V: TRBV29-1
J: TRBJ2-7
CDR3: CSVAHSYEQYF

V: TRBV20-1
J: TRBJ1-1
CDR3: CSADTWGGHTEAFF

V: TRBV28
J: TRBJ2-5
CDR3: CASRQGTGVETQYF

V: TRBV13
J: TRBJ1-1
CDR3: CASSLEGTGTEAFF

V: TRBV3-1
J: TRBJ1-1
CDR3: CASSHRQANTEAFF

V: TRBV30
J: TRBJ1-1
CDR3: CAWTRGRTEAFF

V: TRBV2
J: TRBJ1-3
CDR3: CASRTGNTIYF

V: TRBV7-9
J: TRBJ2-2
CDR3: CASSNGQNTGELFF

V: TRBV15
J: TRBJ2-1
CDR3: CATSRVQGLNEQFF

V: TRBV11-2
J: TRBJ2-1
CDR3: CASSFPSYGTSNEQFF

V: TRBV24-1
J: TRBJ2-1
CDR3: CATGGTGGSNEQFF

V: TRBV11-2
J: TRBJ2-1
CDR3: CASSLPHGDEQFF

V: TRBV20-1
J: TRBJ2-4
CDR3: CSARRRGVREYF

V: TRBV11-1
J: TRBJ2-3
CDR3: CASSPTGFTDTQYF

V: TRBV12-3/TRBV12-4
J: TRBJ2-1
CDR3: CASSVRLNNEQFF

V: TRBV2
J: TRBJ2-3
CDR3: CASSDSRGRVNTQYF

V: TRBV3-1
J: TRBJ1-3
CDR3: CASSQVRQGNTIYF

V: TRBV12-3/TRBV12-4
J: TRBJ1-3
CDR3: CASSLTGTGGNTIYF

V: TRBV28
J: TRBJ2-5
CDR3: CASSLFRTQETQYF

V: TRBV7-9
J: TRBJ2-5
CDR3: CASSLSWTPDQETQYF

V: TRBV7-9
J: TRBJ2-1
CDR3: CASSLSVGEQFF